This T cell receptor beta chain was identified in a study of shared clonotypes between healthy human individuals. Study-level results: Among non-shared clonotypes, generation probabilities were lower than among those shared by all four donors. The diversity represented, both genetic and in exposure history, was limited by few donors.

Turning to this clone: The antigen remains unidentified.

From germline, CDR1 is MNHNY and CDR2 SVGAGI (reference sequence). The CDR3 is 12 amino acids. V was cut by 5 bases and J by 7 bases, with 12 bases left in between. Measured with immunoSEQ multiplex PCR; TCRdb has only the in-frame clones, and not every one. The profile shows about 2.1 million clones, more than 85% of them singletons. Naive CD8 isolation took CD45RO-negative cells positively selected for CCR7 and excluded terminally differentiated effector memory CD45RA+ cells. The sample was naive CD8+ T cells from PBMCs. This clonotype was sampled from a man between 18 and 29 years old in good health. Some clones in this sample may be carry-over from other donors' samples. This sequence joins TRBV6-6 and TRBJ2-7; no clear D gene. The CDR3 nucleotides read TGTGCCAGCAGTCCATTTTACTCAGAGCAGTACTTC. Amino acid sequence: CASSPFYSEQYF.